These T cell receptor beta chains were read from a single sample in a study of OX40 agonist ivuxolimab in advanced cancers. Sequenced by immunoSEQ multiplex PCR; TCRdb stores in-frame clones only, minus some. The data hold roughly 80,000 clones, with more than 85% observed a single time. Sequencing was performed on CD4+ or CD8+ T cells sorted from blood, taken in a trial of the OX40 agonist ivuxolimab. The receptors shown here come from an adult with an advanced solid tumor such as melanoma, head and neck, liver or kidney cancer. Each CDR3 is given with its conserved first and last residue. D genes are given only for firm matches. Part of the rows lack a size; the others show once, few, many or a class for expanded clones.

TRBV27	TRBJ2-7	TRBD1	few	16	TGTGCCAGCAGCAAAGCAGGGACAGGGGGCTCCTACGAGCAGTACTTC	CASSKAGTGGSYEQYF
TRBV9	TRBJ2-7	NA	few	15	TGTGCCAGCAGCCCCTCTGCCGGGGGCCCCTACGAGCAGTACTTC	CASSPSAGGPYEQYF
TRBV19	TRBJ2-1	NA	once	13	TGTGCCATAGGTACGGGTACCTACAATGAGCAGTTCTTC	CAIGTGTYNEQFF
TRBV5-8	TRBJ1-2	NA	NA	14	TGTGCCAGCAGCTTGGTTAGCCTACAGGCTGGCTACACCTTC	CASSLVSLQAGYTF
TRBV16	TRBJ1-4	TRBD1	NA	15	TGTGCCAGCAGCCAATCTGGGACAGGGAATGAAAAACTGTTTTTT	CASSQSGTGNEKLFF
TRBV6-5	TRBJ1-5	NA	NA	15	TGTGCCAGCAGTTACTCGATTGGGGGTTCTCAGCCCCAGCATTTT	CASSYSIGGSQPQHF
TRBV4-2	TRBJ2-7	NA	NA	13	TGTGCCAGCAGCCAAGAAGGCGGGTACGAGCAGTACTTC	CASSQEGGYEQYF
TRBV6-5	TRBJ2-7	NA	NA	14	TGTGCCAGCAGACCCGGGCGAGGATTCTACGAGCAGTACTTC	CASRPGRGFYEQYF
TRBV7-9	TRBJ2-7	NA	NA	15	TGTGCCAGCAGCTTAAATGGAGAGGGGGGCTTGGAGCAGTACTTC	CASSLNGEGGLEQYF
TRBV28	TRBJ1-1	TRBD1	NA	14	TGTGCCAGCAGAACGGACAGGTTGCTCACTGAAGCTTTCTTT	CASRTDRLLTEAFF
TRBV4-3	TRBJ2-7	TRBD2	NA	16	TGCGCCAGCAGCCAGGCCGGGACTAGCGGAACCTACGAGCAGTACTTC	CASSQAGTSGTYEQYF
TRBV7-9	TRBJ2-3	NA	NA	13	TGTGCCAGCAGTTCCTCCCACACAGATACGCAGTATTTT	CASSSSHTDTQYF
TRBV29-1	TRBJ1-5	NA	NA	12	TGCAGCCCTTACGTCCCGGATCAGCCCCAGCATTTT	CSPYVPDQPQHF
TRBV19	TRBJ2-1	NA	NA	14	TGTGCCAGTAGTATAGCGGGCTCCTACAATGAGCAGTTCTTC	CASSIAGSYNEQFF
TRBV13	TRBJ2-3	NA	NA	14	TGTGCCAGCAGCGGGGGGGCCGAGGGAGATACGCAGTATTTT	CASSGGAEGDTQYF
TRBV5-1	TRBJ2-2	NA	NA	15	TGCGCCAGCAGCTTGGTGGTGGGGGCAGCCGGGGAGCTGTTTTTT	CASSLVVGAAGELFF
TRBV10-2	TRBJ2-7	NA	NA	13	TGCGCCAGCGGGGAACGGAGCTCCTACGAGCAGTACTTC	CASGERSSYEQYF
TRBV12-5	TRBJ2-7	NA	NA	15	TGTGCTAGTGGTATAGGGGGTTTTTTCCCCTACGAGCAGTACTTC	CASGIGGFFPYEQYF
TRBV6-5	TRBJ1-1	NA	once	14	TGTGCCAGCAGTTACGGGATCAGTAACACTGAAGCTTTCTTT	CASSYGISNTEAFF
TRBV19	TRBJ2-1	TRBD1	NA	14	TGTGCCAGTAGTGTGGGACAGGGGCTCGATGAGCAGTTCTTC	CASSVGQGLDEQFF
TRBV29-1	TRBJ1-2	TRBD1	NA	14	TGCAGCGTGAGCGGACAGGGGCAGGACTATGGCTACACCTTC	CSVSGQGQDYGYTF
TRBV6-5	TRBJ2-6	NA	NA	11	TGTGCCGCATCTGGGGCCAACGTCCTGACTTTC	CAASGANVLTF
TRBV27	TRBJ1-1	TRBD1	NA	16	TGTGCCAGCACCCGACAGGGAGGTCACATGAACACTGAAGCTTTCTTT	CASTRQGGHMNTEAFF
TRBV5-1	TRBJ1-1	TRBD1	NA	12	TGCGCCAGCCGGACAGGGGGCACTGAAGCTTTCTTT	CASRTGGTEAFF
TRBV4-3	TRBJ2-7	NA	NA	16	TGCGCCAGCAGCCAAGATTTTTCGGGAGCCGGCGACGAGCAGTACTTC	CASSQDFSGAGDEQYF
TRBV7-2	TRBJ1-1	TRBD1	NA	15	TGTGCCAGCAGCCCGGGACAGGGGGCGCGCACTGAAGCTTTCTTT	CASSPGQGARTEAFF
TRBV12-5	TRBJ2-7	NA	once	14	TGTGCTAGTGGTTTGGCGGGACCGAGCTACGAGCAGTACTTC	CASGLAGPSYEQYF
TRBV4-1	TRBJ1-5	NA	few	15	TGCGCCAGCAGCCAACAAGACAGTGTACAATTAGCCCAGCATTTT	CASSQQDSVQLAQHF